This TCR beta chain was obtained from a study of early T cells in non-severe SARS-CoV-2 infection. Across the study: Sequencing was performed on bulk RNA from unsorted whole blood, leaving chains unpaired.

Study-wide findings and caveats: Matching results from VDJdb favored anti-spike CD8 responses, leaving private and CD4 specificities undetected.

Separate cDNA molecules each had unique molecular identifiers attached to them. Each CDR3 protein gets one entry after TCRdb re-called the 5' RACE reads with MiXCR. The sample includes tens of thousands of distinct CDR3 sequences, more than 9% seen only once; the top ten take about 4.4%. Looked up from germline, CDR1 is SGHDT and CDR2 is YYEEEE. There are 13 residues in the CDR3. Deletions cut 4 bases from V and 5 bases from J, with 9 bases between. The sample holds a few counts of this clonotype. Its antigen remains unidentified. This clonotype originated in an adult who was a healthcare worker with PCR-confirmed SARS-CoV-2 infection or an uninfected control (not recorded which). The genes are TRBV5-6 and TRBJ1-4, with D tentatively TRBD1 (5 bases). Sequencing was done on a sample of whole blood. This CDR3 reads CASSLGGNEKLFF. The CDR3 region has the DNA TGTGCCAGCAGCCTGGGGGGAAATGAAAAACTGTTTTTT. Full variable domain (outside the CDR3, taken from reference TRBV5-6 and TRBJ1-4): DAGVTQSPTHLIKTRGQQVTLRCSPKSGHDTVSWYQQALGQGPQFIFQYYEEEERQRGNFPDRFSGHQFPNYSSELNVNALLLGDSALYLCASSLGGNEKLFFGSGTQLSVL.